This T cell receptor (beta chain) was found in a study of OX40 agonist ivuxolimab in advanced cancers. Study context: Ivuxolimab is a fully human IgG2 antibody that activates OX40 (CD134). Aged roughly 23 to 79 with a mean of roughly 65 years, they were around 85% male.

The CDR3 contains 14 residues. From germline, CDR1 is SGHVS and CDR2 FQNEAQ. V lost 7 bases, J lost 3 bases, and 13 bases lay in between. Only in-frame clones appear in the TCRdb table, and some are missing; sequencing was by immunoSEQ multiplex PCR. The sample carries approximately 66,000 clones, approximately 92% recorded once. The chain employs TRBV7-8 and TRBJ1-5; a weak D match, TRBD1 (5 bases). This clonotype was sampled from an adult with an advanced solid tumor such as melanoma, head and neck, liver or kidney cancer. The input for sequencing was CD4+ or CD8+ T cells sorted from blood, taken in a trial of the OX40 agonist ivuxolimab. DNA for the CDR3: TGTGCCAGCAAAGCTGGGGGTAACAATCAGCCCCAGCATTTT. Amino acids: CASKAGGNNQPQHF.